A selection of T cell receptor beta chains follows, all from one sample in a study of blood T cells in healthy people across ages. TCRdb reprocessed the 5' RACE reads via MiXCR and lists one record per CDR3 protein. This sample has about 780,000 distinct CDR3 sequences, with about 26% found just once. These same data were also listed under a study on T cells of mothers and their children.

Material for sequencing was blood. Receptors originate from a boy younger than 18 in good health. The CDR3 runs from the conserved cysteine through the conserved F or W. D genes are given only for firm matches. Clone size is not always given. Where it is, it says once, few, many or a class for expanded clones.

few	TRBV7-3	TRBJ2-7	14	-	CASSPFGTSYEQYF	TGTGCCAGCAGCCCCTTCGGCACTTCCTACGAGCAGTACTTC
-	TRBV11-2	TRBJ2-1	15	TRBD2	CASSTRLAGGDEQFF	TGTGCCAGCAGCACAAGACTAGCGGGGGGGGATGAGCAGTTCTTC
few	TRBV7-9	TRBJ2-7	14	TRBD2	CASSRRGGSYEQYF	TGTGCCAGCAGCCGCCGGGGGGGCTCCTACGAGCAGTACTTC
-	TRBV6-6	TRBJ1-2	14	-	CASSPSQGFNGYTF	TGTGCCAGCAGTCCATCCCAGGGGTTCAATGGCTACACCTTC
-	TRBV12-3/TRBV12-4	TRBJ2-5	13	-	CASSELLLETQYF	TGTGCCAGCAGCGAATTACTCCTAGAGACCCAGTACTTC
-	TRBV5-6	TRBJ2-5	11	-	CASGTQETQYF	TGTGCCAGCGGGACGCAAGAGACCCAGTACTTC
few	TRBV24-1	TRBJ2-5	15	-	CATSDRRGGEETQYF	TGTGCCACCAGTGACCGCCGAGGAGGGGAAGAGACCCAGTACTTC
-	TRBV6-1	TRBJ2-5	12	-	CASSGIKETQYF	TGTGCCAGCAGTGGCATTAAAGAGACCCAGTACTTC
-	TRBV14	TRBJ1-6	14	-	CASSQWGSNSPLHF	TGTGCCAGCAGCCAATGGGGTTCTAATTCACCCCTCCACTTT
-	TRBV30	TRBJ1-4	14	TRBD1	CAWSGTGLNEKLFF	TGTGCCTGGAGTGGGACAGGGCTGAATGAAAAACTGTTTTTT
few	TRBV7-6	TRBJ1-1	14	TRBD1	CASSPGTAITEAFF	TGTGCCAGCAGCCCAGGGACAGCCATCACTGAAGCTTTCTTT
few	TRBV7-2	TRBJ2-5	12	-	CASSFPPRDQYF	TGTGCCAGCAGCTTCCCCCCCAGAGACCAGTACTTC
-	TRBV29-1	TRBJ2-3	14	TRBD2	CSVDGGASTDTQYF	TGCAGCGTGGACGGGGGGGCTAGCACAGATACGCAGTATTTT
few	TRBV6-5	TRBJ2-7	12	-	CASSETAYEQYF	TGTGCCAGCAGTGAGACAGCCTACGAGCAGTACTTC
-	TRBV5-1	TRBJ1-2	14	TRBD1	CASSLAGGSYGYTF	TGCGCCAGCAGCTTGGCAGGGGGGAGCTATGGCTACACCTTC
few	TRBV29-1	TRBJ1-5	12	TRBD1	CSVGTGTQPQHF	TGCAGCGTTGGGACAGGGACTCAGCCCCAGCATTTT
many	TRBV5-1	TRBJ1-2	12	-	CASSAQGGGYTF	TGCGCCAGCAGCGCCCAGGGTGGTGGCTACACCTTC
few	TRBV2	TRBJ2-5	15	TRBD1	CASSTRRTGQETQYF	TGTGCCAGCAGTACTCGCCGGACAGGACAAGAGACCCAGTACTTC